Listed below are T cell receptor beta chains from one sample, sequenced in a study of blood T cell repertoires in COVID-19. Some clones are missing from TCRdb's copy, which holds only in-frame ones; the method was immunoSEQ multiplex PCR. The sample holds 350,000 to 400,000 clones, roughly 86% seen once. Specimen: PBMCs or T cells enriched from blood (not recorded which). All receptors come from a woman aged 25 to 39 who had recovered from COVID-19. The CDR3 runs from the conserved cysteine through the conserved F or W. The D gene is left open where the match is weak. Rows give clone size only sometimes, using once, few, many, or a class for an expanded clone.

v_call: TRBV18; j_call: TRBJ1-2; d_call: -; clone_size: few; cdr3_aa: CASSPLQGWGYTF; cdr3_nt: TGTGCCAGCTCACCGCTCCAGGGATGGGGCTACACCTTC
v_call: TRBV18; j_call: TRBJ2-1; d_call: TRBD1; clone_size: -; cdr3_aa: CASSPKLGTGTYNEQFF; cdr3_nt: TGTGCCAGCTCACCGAAACTCGGGACAGGTACCTACAATGAGCAGTTCTTC
v_call: TRBV5-5; j_call: TRBJ1-2; d_call: -; clone_size: -; cdr3_aa: CASSLGGPYGYTF; cdr3_nt: TGTGCCAGCAGCTTGGGAGGGCCCTATGGCTACACCTTC
v_call: TRBV29-1; j_call: TRBJ1-1; d_call: -; clone_size: -; cdr3_aa: CSVVGGMNTEAFF; cdr3_nt: TGCAGCGTTGTCGGGGGAATGAACACTGAAGCTTTCTTT
v_call: TRBV7-2; j_call: TRBJ1-2; d_call: -; clone_size: -; cdr3_aa: CASSPMGGYGYTF; cdr3_nt: TGTGCCAGCAGCCCCATGGGGGGCTATGGCTACACCTTC
v_call: TRBV29-1; j_call: TRBJ2-1; d_call: -; clone_size: -; cdr3_aa: CSVVDRKINEQFF; cdr3_nt: TGCAGCGTCGTGGACAGAAAGATCAATGAGCAGTTCTTC
v_call: TRBV18; j_call: TRBJ2-1; d_call: TRBD2; clone_size: -; cdr3_aa: CASSPRPSGPGQFF; cdr3_nt: TGTGCCAGCTCACCACGGCCTAGCGGGCCAGGGCAGTTCTTC
v_call: TRBV4-1; j_call: TRBJ1-2; d_call: -; clone_size: -; cdr3_aa: CASSPPTDPYGYTF; cdr3_nt: TGCGCCAGCAGCCCACCGACAGACCCCTATGGCTACACCTTC
v_call: TRBV11-3; j_call: TRBJ2-1; d_call: -; clone_size: -; cdr3_aa: CASSLTGITYNEQFF; cdr3_nt: TGTGCCAGCAGCTTAACGGGGATCACCTACAATGAGCAGTTCTTC
v_call: TRBV5-1; j_call: TRBJ1-2; d_call: TRBD1; clone_size: -; cdr3_aa: CASSEGQARRGYTF; cdr3_nt: TGCGCCAGCAGCGAGGGACAGGCGCGACGTGGCTACACCTTC
v_call: TRBV6-5; j_call: TRBJ1-1; d_call: -; clone_size: -; cdr3_aa: CASSYSRPNTEAFF; cdr3_nt: TGTGCCAGCAGTTACTCGAGGCCGAACACTGAAGCTTTCTTT
v_call: TRBV7-3; j_call: TRBJ2-7; d_call: TRBD2; clone_size: -; cdr3_aa: CASSRPAGGPYEQYF; cdr3_nt: TGTGCCAGCAGCCGCCCCGCGGGGGGCCCCTACGAGCAGTACTTC
v_call: TRBV2; j_call: TRBJ1-3; d_call: TRBD1; clone_size: -; cdr3_aa: CASSAGQGKSVGNTIYF; cdr3_nt: TGTGCCAGCAGTGCAGGACAGGGCAAAAGTGTGGGAAACACCATATATTTT
v_call: TRBV5-3; j_call: TRBJ1-3; d_call: TRBD1; clone_size: -; cdr3_aa: CARSGGTGAVRNLSPGNTIYF; cdr3_nt: TGTGCCAGAAGCGGGGGGACAGGGGCTGTCCGGAACCTCTCGCCAGGAAACACCATATATTTT
v_call: TRBV24-1; j_call: TRBJ1-2; d_call: TRBD1; clone_size: -; cdr3_aa: CATSDGRTGFDGYTF; cdr3_nt: TGTGCCACCAGTGATGGAAGGACAGGGTTCGACGGCTACACCTTC
v_call: TRBV27; j_call: TRBJ2-7; d_call: TRBD1; clone_size: -; cdr3_aa: CASRRPGQGVYEQYF; cdr3_nt: TGTGCCAGCAGGCGGCCGGGACAGGGTGTCTACGAGCAGTACTTC
v_call: TRBV11-1; j_call: TRBJ2-1; d_call: -; clone_size: -; cdr3_aa: CASSPPQSASYNEQFF; cdr3_nt: TGTGCCAGCAGCCCGCCCCAGAGCGCCTCCTACAATGAGCAGTTCTTC
v_call: TRBV11-3; j_call: TRBJ2-1; d_call: TRBD2; clone_size: -; cdr3_aa: CASSDSGRWNEQFF; cdr3_nt: TGTGCCAGCAGCGATAGCGGGAGGTGGAATGAGCAGTTCTTC
v_call: TRBV5-1; j_call: TRBJ1-1; d_call: TRBD1; clone_size: -; cdr3_aa: CASSLVQGVRNTEAFF; cdr3_nt: TGCGCCAGCAGCTTGGTTCAGGGGGTTCGGAACACTGAAGCTTTCTTT
v_call: TRBV6-5; j_call: TRBJ2-7; d_call: -; clone_size: -; cdr3_aa: CASRVPTGSYEQYF; cdr3_nt: TGTGCCAGCAGAGTCCCGACAGGTTCCTACGAGCAGTACTTC
v_call: TRBV12-3/TRBV12-4; j_call: TRBJ1-5; d_call: -; clone_size: -; cdr3_aa: CASSINNQPQHF; cdr3_nt: TGTGCCAGCAGTATCAACAATCAGCCCCAGCATTTT
v_call: TRBV4-3; j_call: TRBJ1-4; d_call: -; clone_size: -; cdr3_aa: CASSQDGVNRREKLFF; cdr3_nt: TGCGCCAGCAGCCAAGATGGCGTGAACCGGAGGGAAAAACTGTTTTTT
v_call: TRBV27; j_call: TRBJ1-1; d_call: -; clone_size: -; cdr3_aa: CASSLSPGGRSTEAFF; cdr3_nt: TGTGCCAGCAGTTTATCTCCTGGGGGCCGAAGCACTGAAGCTTTCTTT
v_call: TRBV2; j_call: TRBJ2-7; d_call: -; clone_size: -; cdr3_aa: CASSEPGSGYEQYF; cdr3_nt: TGTGCCAGCAGTGAGCCCGGGAGTGGCTACGAGCAGTACTTC
v_call: TRBV27; j_call: TRBJ1-5; d_call: -; clone_size: -; cdr3_aa: CASSLWAGGQPQHF; cdr3_nt: TGTGCCAGCAGTTTGTGGGCGGGGGGTCAGCCCCAGCATTTT
v_call: TRBV27; j_call: TRBJ2-7; d_call: -; clone_size: -; cdr3_aa: CASSLLYEQYF; cdr3_nt: TGTGCCAGCAGTTTACTCTACGAGCAGTACTTC
v_call: TRBV30; j_call: TRBJ1-3; d_call: -; clone_size: -; cdr3_aa: CAWSVNRASRNTIYF; cdr3_nt: TGTGCCTGGAGTGTAAACAGAGCCTCTCGAAACACCATATATTTT
v_call: TRBV19; j_call: TRBJ2-2; d_call: -; clone_size: -; cdr3_aa: CASSLGLRTGGELFF; cdr3_nt: TGTGCCAGTAGTTTAGGACTGAGAACAGGCGGGGAGCTGTTTTTT
v_call: TRBV29-1; j_call: TRBJ2-7; d_call: -; clone_size: -; cdr3_aa: CSVEAVPLLYEQYF; cdr3_nt: TGCAGCGTTGAAGCGGTTCCTCTACTCTACGAGCAGTACTTC
v_call: TRBV19; j_call: TRBJ2-1; d_call: TRBD1; clone_size: -; cdr3_aa: CASSLGRGQASEQFF; cdr3_nt: TGTGCCAGTAGTCTGGGCAGGGGGCAGGCTTCGGAGCAGTTCTTC
v_call: TRBV28; j_call: TRBJ2-7; d_call: TRBD2; clone_size: -; cdr3_aa: CASSRGTSGSGEQYF; cdr3_nt: TGTGCCAGCAGTCGCGGGACTAGCGGGAGTGGCGAGCAGTACTTC
v_call: TRBV7-9; j_call: TRBJ1-2; d_call: TRBD1; clone_size: -; cdr3_aa: CASSFGQGFNGYTF; cdr3_nt: TGTGCCAGCAGCTTCGGACAGGGATTTAATGGCTACACCTTC
v_call: TRBV12-3/TRBV12-4; j_call: TRBJ2-1; d_call: -; clone_size: -; cdr3_aa: CASSLGRHEQFF; cdr3_nt: TGTGCCAGCAGTTTGGGGAGACATGAGCAGTTCTTC
v_call: TRBV10-2; j_call: TRBJ1-1; d_call: -; clone_size: -; cdr3_aa: CASSRYRENTEAFF; cdr3_nt: TGCGCCAGCAGTAGGTACCGGGAAAACACTGAAGCTTTCTTT
v_call: TRBV12-5; j_call: TRBJ2-3; d_call: TRBD2; clone_size: -; cdr3_aa: CASGLGLAGGLTDTQYF; cdr3_nt: TGTGCTAGTGGTTTGGGACTAGCGGGGGGCCTAACAGATACGCAGTATTTT
v_call: TRBV3-1/TRBV3-2; j_call: TRBJ2-3; d_call: -; clone_size: once; cdr3_aa: CASSQEGGFTDTQYF; cdr3_nt: TGTGCCAGCAGCCAAGAAGGAGGATTCACAGATACGCAGTATTTT
v_call: TRBV9; j_call: TRBJ2-1; d_call: TRBD2; clone_size: -; cdr3_aa: CASSLRLEAGGPYEQFF; cdr3_nt: TGTGCCAGCAGCCTCCGCTTAGAAGCGGGAGGGCCATATGAGCAGTTCTTC
v_call: TRBV9; j_call: TRBJ2-3; d_call: -; clone_size: -; cdr3_aa: CASSVHRSTDTQYF; cdr3_nt: TGTGCCAGCAGCGTACACAGGAGCACAGATACGCAGTATTTT
v_call: TRBV5-6; j_call: TRBJ2-1; d_call: TRBD2; clone_size: -; cdr3_aa: CASSYTGTSGTNEQFF; cdr3_nt: TGTGCCAGCAGCTATACCGGGACTAGCGGGACCAATGAGCAGTTCTTC
v_call: TRBV28; j_call: TRBJ2-1; d_call: TRBD2; clone_size: once; cdr3_aa: CASNPSGRINEQFF; cdr3_nt: TGTGCCAGCAATCCTAGCGGGAGAATCAATGAGCAGTTCTTC
v_call: TRBV15; j_call: TRBJ1-4; d_call: -; clone_size: -; cdr3_aa: CATSRDGAGGEKLFF; cdr3_nt: TGTGCCACCAGCAGAGATGGGGCTGGTGGTGAAAAACTGTTTTTT
v_call: TRBV5-8; j_call: TRBJ2-5; d_call: TRBD1; clone_size: -; cdr3_aa: CASSYGQGVIVGETQYF; cdr3_nt: TGTGCCAGCAGCTATGGACAGGGGGTAATTGTCGGAGAGACCCAGTACTTC
v_call: TRBV4-1; j_call: TRBJ1-2; d_call: TRBD1; clone_size: -; cdr3_aa: CASSLDRGYGYTF; cdr3_nt: TGCGCCAGCAGCCTAGACAGGGGTTATGGCTACACCTTC
v_call: TRBV30; j_call: TRBJ2-7; d_call: -; clone_size: -; cdr3_aa: CAWSVQVSLEQYF; cdr3_nt: TGTGCCTGGAGTGTACAGGTATCTCTCGAGCAGTACTTC
v_call: TRBV5-4; j_call: TRBJ2-7; d_call: TRBD2; clone_size: -; cdr3_aa: CASSYLGGGSSYEQYF; cdr3_nt: TGTGCCAGCAGCTACCTTGGGGGGGGGAGCTCCTACGAGCAGTACTTC
v_call: TRBV27; j_call: TRBJ2-7; d_call: TRBD2; clone_size: -; cdr3_aa: CATIGTSGGYEQYF; cdr3_nt: TGTGCCACCATAGGGACTAGCGGGGGGTACGAGCAGTACTTC
v_call: TRBV9; j_call: TRBJ2-7; d_call: TRBD1; clone_size: once; cdr3_aa: CASSATGEISYEQYF; cdr3_nt: TGTGCCAGCAGCGCAACAGGGGAAATTTCCTACGAGCAGTACTTC
v_call: TRBV3-1/TRBV3-2; j_call: TRBJ2-1; d_call: -; clone_size: -; cdr3_aa: CASSFNPSVEQFF; cdr3_nt: TGTGCCAGCAGCTTCAACCCTAGCGTTGAGCAGTTCTTC
v_call: TRBV11-2; j_call: TRBJ2-1; d_call: TRBD2; clone_size: -; cdr3_aa: CASSLDLLAGGNNEQFF; cdr3_nt: TGTGCCAGCAGCTTAGATCTCCTAGCGGGAGGTAACAATGAGCAGTTCTTC
v_call: TRBV27; j_call: TRBJ2-5; d_call: TRBD2; clone_size: once; cdr3_aa: CASRLAGGQTQYF; cdr3_nt: TGTGCCAGCAGACTAGCGGGGGGGCAGACCCAGTACTTC
v_call: TRBV12-5; j_call: TRBJ2-7; d_call: -; clone_size: -; cdr3_aa: CASGSRTTEQYF; cdr3_nt: TGTGCTAGTGGTAGCAGGACAACCGAGCAGTACTTC
v_call: TRBV27; j_call: TRBJ1-1; d_call: -; clone_size: -; cdr3_aa: CASSLLGATEAFF; cdr3_nt: TGTGCCAGCAGTTTATTGGGGGCCACTGAAGCTTTCTTT
v_call: TRBV6-5; j_call: TRBJ1-2; d_call: TRBD1; clone_size: -; cdr3_aa: CASREYGQGAYGYTF; cdr3_nt: TGTGCCAGCAGGGAGTACGGACAGGGGGCCTATGGCTACACCTTC
v_call: TRBV4-3; j_call: TRBJ1-2; d_call: -; clone_size: once; cdr3_aa: CASSQVRRATANNYGYTF; cdr3_nt: TGCGCCAGCAGCCAAGTTCGTCGAGCGACAGCAAATAACTATGGCTACACCTTC
v_call: TRBV5-1; j_call: TRBJ2-1; d_call: TRBD2; clone_size: -; cdr3_aa: CASSLDGLAGASYNEQFF; cdr3_nt: TGCGCCAGCAGCTTGGACGGACTAGCGGGGGCCTCCTACAATGAGCAGTTCTTC
v_call: TRBV4-1; j_call: TRBJ1-5; d_call: -; clone_size: once; cdr3_aa: CASSFLPDILNQPQHF; cdr3_nt: TGCGCCAGCAGCTTCCTGCCCGATATTCTAAATCAGCCCCAGCATTTT
v_call: TRBV6-5; j_call: TRBJ1-4; d_call: TRBD1; clone_size: -; cdr3_aa: CASRLSTGANEKLFF; cdr3_nt: TGTGCCAGCAGATTATCGACAGGGGCTAATGAAAAACTGTTTTTT